The sequence of this T cell receptor beta chain was determined in a study of blood T cell repertoires in COVID-19. Study context: Donors in the United States, Italy and Spain gave samples during acute or convalescent COVID-19. PBMCs, B-cell-depleted T cells, or T cells provided the cDNA or gDNA that made up the material.

Participants had their cohort set by participant-reported clinical history. In the authors' methods: Estimates of nucleated cell counts were drawn from the amplification of reference gene primers. Only in-frame clones appear in the TCRdb table, and some are missing; sequencing was by immunoSEQ multiplex PCR. V and J calls and clone size are as listed in that table; D and trimming were resolved from the DNA. The table includes some 150,000 clones, just under 85% detected once. V lost 5 bases and J lost 0; bases outside the gene matches: 7. The CDR3 contains 16 residues. The germline V gene encodes CDR1 MDHEN and CDR2 SYDVKM.

Sequencing was carried out using PBMCs or T cells enriched from blood (not recorded which). The V gene is TRBV28, the J gene TRBJ2-4; 7 nucleotides match TRBD1. The TCR comes from a woman in her forties who had recovered from COVID-19. The CDR3 DNA reads TGTGCCAGCAGTCCCTCGACAGGGAGAGCCAAAAACATTCAGTACTTC. This translates into CASSPSTGRAKNIQYF.